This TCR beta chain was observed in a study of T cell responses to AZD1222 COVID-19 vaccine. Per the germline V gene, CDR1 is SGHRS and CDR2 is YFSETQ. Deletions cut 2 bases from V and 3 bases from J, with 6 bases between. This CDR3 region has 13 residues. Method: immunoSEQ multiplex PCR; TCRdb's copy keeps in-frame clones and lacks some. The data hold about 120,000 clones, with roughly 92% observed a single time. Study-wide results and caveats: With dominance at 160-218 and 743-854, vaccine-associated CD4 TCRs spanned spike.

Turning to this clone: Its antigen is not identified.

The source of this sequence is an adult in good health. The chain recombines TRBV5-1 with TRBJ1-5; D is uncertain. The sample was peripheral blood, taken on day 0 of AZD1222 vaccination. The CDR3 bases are TGCGCCAGCAGCTTCACTTTCAATCAGCCCCAGCATTTT. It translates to CASSFTFNQPQHF. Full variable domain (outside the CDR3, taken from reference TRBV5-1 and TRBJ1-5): KAGVTQTPRYLIKTRGQQVTLSCSPISGHRSVSWYQQTPGQGLQFLFEYFSETQRNKGNFPGRFSGRQFSNSRSEMNVSTLELGDSALYLCASSFTFNQPQHFGDGTRLSIL.